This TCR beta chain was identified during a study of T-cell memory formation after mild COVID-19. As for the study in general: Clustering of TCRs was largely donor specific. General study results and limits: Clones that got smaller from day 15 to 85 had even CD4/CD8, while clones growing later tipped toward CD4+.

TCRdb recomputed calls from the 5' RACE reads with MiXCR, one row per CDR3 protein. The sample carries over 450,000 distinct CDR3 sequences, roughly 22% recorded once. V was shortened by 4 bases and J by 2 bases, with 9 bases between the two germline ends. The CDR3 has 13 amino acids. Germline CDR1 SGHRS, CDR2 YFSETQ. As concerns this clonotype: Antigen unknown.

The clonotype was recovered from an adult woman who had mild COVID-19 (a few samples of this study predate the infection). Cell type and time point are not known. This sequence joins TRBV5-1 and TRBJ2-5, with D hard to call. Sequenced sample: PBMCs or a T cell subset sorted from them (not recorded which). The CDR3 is CASSIPHQETQYF. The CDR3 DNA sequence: TGCGCCAGCAGCATTCCTCATCAAGAGACCCAGTACTTC.